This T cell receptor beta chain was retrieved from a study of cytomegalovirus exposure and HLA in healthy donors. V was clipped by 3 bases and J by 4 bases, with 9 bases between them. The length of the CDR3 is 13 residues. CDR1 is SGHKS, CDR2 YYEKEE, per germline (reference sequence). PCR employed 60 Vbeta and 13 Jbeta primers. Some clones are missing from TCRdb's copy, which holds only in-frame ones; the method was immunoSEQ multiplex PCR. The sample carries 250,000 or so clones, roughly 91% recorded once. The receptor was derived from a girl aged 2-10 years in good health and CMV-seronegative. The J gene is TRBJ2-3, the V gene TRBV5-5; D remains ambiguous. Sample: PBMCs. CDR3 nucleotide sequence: TGTGCCAGCAGCTCTTCCTTTCCAGATACGCAGTATTTT. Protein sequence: CASSSSFPDTQYF.